This is a list of T cell receptor beta chains from one sample in a study of T cells expressing NK-cell markers. Each CDR3 protein gets one entry in TCRdb, which reprocessed the 5' RACE reads and gives no DNA. The data show under 500,000 distinct CDR3 sequences, and the top ten clones hold 7.3%. Source material: blood T cells: a sorted CD56 or NKG2C T cell subset, CD4+ or CD8+ T cells, or bulk PBMC T cells (not recorded which). Receptor source: a woman between 18 and 70 years old in good health. CDR3s include the opening cysteine and the closing phenylalanine or tryptophan.

TRBV20-1	TRBJ2-4	CSARGRGGSQYF
TRBV5-1	TRBJ2-7	CASSFGLAGDYKQYF
TRBV6-5	TRBJ2-3	CASSYSPLGDTQYF
TRBV5-4	TRBJ2-5	CASSTVNPGETQYF
TRBV20-1	TRBJ2-2	CSALSGQGNGELFF
TRBV7-6	TRBJ2-5	CASSYDRGLETQYF
TRBV19	TRBJ2-1	CASTYGAQGNEQFF
TRBV29-1	TRBJ1-2	CSVETSQGRTYGYTF
TRBV10-1	TRBJ2-2	CASSETRTGELFF
TRBV12-3/TRBV12-4	TRBJ2-7	CASSLAGGVDEQYF
TRBV12-3/TRBV12-4	TRBJ1-2	CASSLAGGYTF
TRBV7-2	TRBJ2-1	CASSLARLAGGNEQFF
TRBV11-2	TRBJ1-4	CASSPPQANEKLFF
TRBV20-1	TRBJ2-3	CSASPLTDTQYF
TRBV4-2	TRBJ2-7	CASSQEGASSYEQYF
TRBV7-3	TRBJ2-1	CASSAKTSGKNNEQFF
TRBV9	TRBJ1-3	CASRPGIGGNTIYF
TRBV6-2/TRBV6-3	TRBJ2-1	CASSYPDEQFF
TRBV20-1	TRBJ2-5	CSAQTSGGVGQETQYF
TRBV20-1	TRBJ2-7	CSASVAGGSYEQYF
TRBV7-9	TRBJ1-1	CASSLTGGGLAGAFF
TRBV29-1	TRBJ1-1	CSTVPRTEAFF
TRBV29-1	TRBJ1-2	CSAADRGLVYGYTF
TRBV12-3/TRBV12-4	TRBJ2-1	CASASSGGKNEQFF
TRBV7-3	TRBJ1-1	CASTSRPGAEAFF
TRBV28	TRBJ2-2	CASSFDQGVGTGELFF
TRBV7-2	TRBJ1-6	CASSLEAQVTPLHF
TRBV5-1	TRBJ1-2	CASTGGRGYTF
TRBV29-1	TRBJ2-7	CSVTGRYFYEQYF
TRBV3-1	TRBJ2-7	CASSPTSGGFYEQYF
TRBV29-1	TRBJ2-7	CSVEASYEQYF
TRBV12-3/TRBV12-4	TRBJ2-6	CASSSGQFTSGANVLTF
TRBV27	TRBJ2-7	CASSSSGLYEQYF
TRBV11-2	TRBJ2-1	CASSHRDRALSSYNEQFF
TRBV10-3	TRBJ2-1	CAIREQGKIYNEQFF
TRBV7-2	TRBJ2-2	CASSPPFGSAGELFF
TRBV14	TRBJ1-1	CASSQDTGARAEAFF
TRBV6-5	TRBJ2-7	CASSYSRGTNYEQYF
TRBV5-1	TRBJ2-1	CASSLFLPDNEQFF
TRBV20-1	TRBJ2-5	CSARSGRAETQYF
TRBV25-1	TRBJ1-2	CASRRTDYGYTF
TRBV11-2	TRBJ2-3	CASSPKTDTQYF
TRBV7-2	TRBJ2-2	CASSLGGTFVELFF
TRBV20-1	TRBJ2-7	CSAARTSGSYEQYF
TRBV12-3/TRBV12-4	TRBJ2-4	CASSDRQNIQYF
TRBV2	TRBJ2-2	CASRATSGTTNTGELFF